What follows is one TCR beta chain and its context. This sample stems from a study of blood T cell repertoires in COVID-19. The wider study: Spain, Italy and the United States supplied samples that represented acute and convalescent COVID-19. PBMCs, B-cell-depleted T cells, or T cells provided the cDNA or gDNA that made up the material.

As handled by the study authors: Cell counts per sample came from amplifying reference gene primers. Produced via immunoSEQ multiplex PCR; TCRdb's table is partial and in-frame only. V and J calls and clone size are given by that table; D and trimming were obtained from the DNA. Here the sample spans roughly 65,000 clones, about 89% being singletons. V shed 6 bases and J shed 1 base, with 12 bases lying between them. Germline V CDR1 and CDR2: SQVTM, ANQGSEA. The CDR3 consists of 14 residues. Sequenced sample: peripheral blood. The receptor was derived from a woman in her sixties or seventies with acute or convalescent COVID-19. The chain couples TRBV29-1 to TRBJ2-2, with D maybe TRBD1 (6 bases). CDR3 loop: CSVNRVGNTGELFF. The CDR3 DNA is TGCAGCGTCAACAGGGTCGGGAACACCGGGGAGCTGTTTTTT.